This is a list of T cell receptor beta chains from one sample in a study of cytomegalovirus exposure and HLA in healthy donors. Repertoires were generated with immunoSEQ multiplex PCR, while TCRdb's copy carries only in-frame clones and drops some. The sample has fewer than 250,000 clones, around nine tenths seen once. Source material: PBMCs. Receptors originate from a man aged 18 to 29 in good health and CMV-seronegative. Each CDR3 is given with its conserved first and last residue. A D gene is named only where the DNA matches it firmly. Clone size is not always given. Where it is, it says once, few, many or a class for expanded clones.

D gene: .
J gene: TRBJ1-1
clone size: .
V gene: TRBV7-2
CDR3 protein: CASSPFLRDTEAFF
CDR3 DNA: TGTGCCAGCAGCCCTTTTCTGCGGGACACTGAAGCTTTCTTT

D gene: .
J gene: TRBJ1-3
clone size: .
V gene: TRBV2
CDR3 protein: CASRKGLLGNTIYF
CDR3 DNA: TGTGCCAGCAGGAAGGGACTTCTAGGCAACACCATATATTTT

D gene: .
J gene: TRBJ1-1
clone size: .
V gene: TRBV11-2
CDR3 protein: CASSQFPRGKRGWNTEAFF
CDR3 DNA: TGTGCCAGCAGCCAATTCCCACGGGGAAAGCGGGGTTGGAACACTGAAGCTTTCTTT

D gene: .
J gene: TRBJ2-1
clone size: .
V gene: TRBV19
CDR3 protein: CASSIDYSYNEQFF
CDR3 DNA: TGTGCCAGTAGTATTGACTACTCCTACAATGAGCAGTTCTTC

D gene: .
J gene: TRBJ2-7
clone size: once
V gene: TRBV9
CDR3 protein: CASSVGRGGSYEQYF
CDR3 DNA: TGTGCCAGCAGCGTAGGTCGAGGTGGCTCCTACGAGCAGTACTTC

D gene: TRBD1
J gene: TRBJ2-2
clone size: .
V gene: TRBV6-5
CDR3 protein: CACIGQGPGELFF
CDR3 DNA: TGTGCCTGCATCGGACAGGGGCCCGGGGAGCTGTTTTTT

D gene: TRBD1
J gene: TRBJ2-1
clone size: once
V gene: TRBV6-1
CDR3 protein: CASNYLGQGINEQFF
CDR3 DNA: TGTGCCAGCAACTACCTAGGACAGGGGATCAATGAGCAGTTCTTC

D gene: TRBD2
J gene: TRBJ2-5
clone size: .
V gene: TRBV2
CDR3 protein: CASSGLAGGIKTQYF
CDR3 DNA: TGTGCCAGCAGTGGACTAGCGGGGGGGATAAAGACCCAGTACTTC

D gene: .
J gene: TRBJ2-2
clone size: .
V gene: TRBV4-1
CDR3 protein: CASSQEGAHTGELFF
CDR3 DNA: TGCGCCAGCAGCCAAGAGGGGGCCCACACCGGGGAGCTGTTTTTT

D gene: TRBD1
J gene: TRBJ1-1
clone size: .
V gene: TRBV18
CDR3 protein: CASSGQGAMNTEAFF
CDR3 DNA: TGTGCCAGCTCTGGACAGGGGGCGATGAACACTGAAGCTTTCTTT

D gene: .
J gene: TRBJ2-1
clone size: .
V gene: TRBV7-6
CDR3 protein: CASSYYPPNEQFF
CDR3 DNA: TGTGCCAGCAGCTACTACCCCCCCAATGAGCAGTTCTTC

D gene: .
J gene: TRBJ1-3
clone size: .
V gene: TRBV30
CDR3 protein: CASRQFSGNTIYF
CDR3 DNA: TGTGCCTCTCGACAGTTCTCTGGAAACACCATATATTTT

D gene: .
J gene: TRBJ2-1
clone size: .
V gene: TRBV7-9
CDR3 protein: CASSTRLGGEQFF
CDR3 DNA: TGTGCCAGCAGCACCCGACTAGGAGGCGAGCAGTTCTTC

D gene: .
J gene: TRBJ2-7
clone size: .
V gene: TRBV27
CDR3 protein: CASWGDSYEQYF
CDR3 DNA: TGTGCCAGCTGGGGGGATTCCTACGAGCAGTACTTC

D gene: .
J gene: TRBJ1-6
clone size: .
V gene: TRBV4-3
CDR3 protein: CASSQEGRDSPLHF
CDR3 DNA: TGCGCCAGCAGCCAAGAGGGCAGGGATTCACCCCTCCACTTT

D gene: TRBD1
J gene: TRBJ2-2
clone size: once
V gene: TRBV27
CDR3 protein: CASSSRQGAGGELFF
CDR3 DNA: TGTGCCAGCAGCTCTAGACAGGGGGCTGGCGGGGAGCTGTTTTTT

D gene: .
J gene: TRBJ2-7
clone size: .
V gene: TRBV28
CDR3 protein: CASSPRAEQYF
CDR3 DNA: TGTGCCAGCAGCCCTCGAGCCGAGCAGTACTTC